Shown below are 7 T cell receptor beta chains from a single sample sequenced in a study of blood T cell repertoires in COVID-19. Sequencing used immunoSEQ multiplex PCR; TCRdb keeps in-frame clones, though not all of them. In the table there are roughly 250,000 clones, over 70% of which are singletons. The specimen sequenced was peripheral blood. The source of these receptors is a man aged 35 to 55 with active or convalescent COVID-19.

The chain couples TRBV19 to TRBJ1-6, with D unclear. V dropped 0 bases and J dropped 2 bases, with 8 bases sitting between them. Germline V gene sequence: CDR1 LNHDA, CDR2 SQIVND (reference sequence). This CDR3 has 16 amino acids. The CDR3 bases are TGTGCCAGTAGTATAGATTGGAGTGCCTATAATTCACCCCTCCACTTT. Protein product: CASSIDWSAYNSPLHF.

This chain uses TRBV6-6 with TRBJ1-2, with D maybe TRBD1 (6 bases). In germline, CDR1 is MNHNY, CDR2 SVGAGI (reference sequence). V lost 6 bases, J lost 6 bases, and 11 bases lay in between. The CDR3 is made up of 12 amino acids. CDR3 sequence reads: CASRIDRNGYTF. The DNA of the CDR3 is TGTGCCAGCAGAATCGACAGGAATGGCTACACCTTC.

The genes are TRBV7-9 and TRBJ1-2; weak D call: TRBD1 (6 bases). V lost 1 base and J 8 bases, leaving 14 bases between the germline ends. The CDR3 is 14 residues long. Germline values: CDR1 SEHNR, CDR2 FQNEAQ (reference sequence). The chain's CDR3 is CASSLGHRALGYTF. The CDR3 nucleotides read TGTGCCAGCAGCTTAGGTCACAGGGCTTTGGGCTACACCTTC.

V and J are TRBV6-2 or TRBV6-3 and TRBJ1-2; tentatively, D is TRBD1 (6 bases). V lost 5 bases to trimming and J lost 8 bases, with 21 bases between them. This CDR3 has 15 residues. The germline gives CDR1 MNHEY, CDR2 SVGEGT. The CDR3 protein is CASSQTAGALWGYTF. CDR3 sequence (DNA): TGTGCCAGCAGTCAGACCGCGGGGGCGCTTTGGGGCTACACCTTC.

This clone has a single count. The chain recombines TRBV19 with TRBJ1-6; D remains ambiguous. V shed 3 bases and J shed 7 bases, with 10 bases lying between them. This CDR3 comprises 14 residues. CDR1 is LNHDA, CDR2 SQIVND, per germline (reference sequence). The CDR3 DNA sequence: TGTGCCAGTAGTATTGTACAGACAAATTCACCCCTCCACTTT. Residues: CASSIVQTNSPLHF.

V and J are TRBV5-4 and TRBJ1-2; 10 positions agree with TRBD1. The V gene's germline CDR1 is SGHNT and CDR2 YYREEE (reference sequence). This CDR3 is built from 14 residues. Trimming took 4 bases from V and 6 from J; bases not matched to a gene: 6. The CDR3 protein is CASSKDRGSDGYTF. The CDR3 region has the DNA TGTGCCAGCAGCAAGGACAGGGGGTCAGATGGCTACACCTTC. The variable domain in full, with the rest retrieved from reference TRBV5-4 and TRBJ1-2, is ETGVTQSPTHLIKTRGQQVTLRCSSQSGHNTVSWYQQALGQGPQFIFQYYREEENGRGNFPPRFSGLQFPNYSSELNVNALELDDSALYLCASSKDRGSDGYTFGSGTRLTVV.

This clone was counted once. The chain carries TRBV12-3 or TRBV12-4 and TRBJ2-7, with D hard to call. This CDR3 is built from 12 residues. Between the trimmed V and J ends, which lost 6 bases and 9 bases, there was a span of 15 bases. CDR3 amino acids: CASSRDFRGQYF. CDR3 DNA sequence: TGTGCCAGCAGCCGAGACTTCCGAGGGCAGTACTTC.